This T cell receptor (beta chain) comes out of a study of blood T cells in healthy people across ages. Broader study findings: Bulk PBMC profiling left naive and antigen-experienced comparisons inconclusive. Per million T cells, the diversity of TCR beta decreased roughly linearly as age advanced.

This clonotype occurred a few times. Its antigen is still unknown. A sample-barcoded 5' primer and a J-beta primer mix were used in a second PCR of about 7 to 12 cycles. TCRdb re-analysed the 5' RACE reads in MiXCR, keeping a single row per CDR3 protein. The sample holds under 2 million distinct CDR3 sequences, roughly 30% seen once. CDR1 and CDR2 from the germline V gene are ENHRY and SYGVKD. This CDR3 spans 12 amino acids. The V segment lost 6 bases and the J segment 4 bases; nucleotides outside the gene matches: 0. J is TRBJ1-2 and V is TRBV10-3, with 9 bases matching TRBD1. This TCR was recovered from a woman between 25 and 40 years old in good health. The sample taken for sequencing was blood. The CDR3 DNA reads as TGTGCCATCAGGGACAGGGGCTATGGCTACACCTTC. Residues: CAIRDRGYGYTF.